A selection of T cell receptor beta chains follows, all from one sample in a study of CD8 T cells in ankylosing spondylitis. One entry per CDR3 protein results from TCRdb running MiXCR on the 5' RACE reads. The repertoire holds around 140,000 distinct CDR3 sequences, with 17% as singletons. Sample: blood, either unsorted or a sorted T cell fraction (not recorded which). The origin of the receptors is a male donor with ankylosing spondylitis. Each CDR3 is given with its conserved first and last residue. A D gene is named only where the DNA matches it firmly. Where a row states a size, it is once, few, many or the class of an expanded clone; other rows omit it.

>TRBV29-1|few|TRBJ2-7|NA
TGCAGCGTTGAAGACAACCCGTACGAGCAGTACTTC
CSVEDNPYEQYF
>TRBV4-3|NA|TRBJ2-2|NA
TGCGCCAGCAGCCAAGATTGGAGGAGGGAGCTGTTTTTT
CASSQDWRRELFF
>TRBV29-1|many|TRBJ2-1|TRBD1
TGCAGCGTTCAGGGGGAGAGCTCCTACAATGAGCAGTTCTTC
CSVQGESSYNEQFF
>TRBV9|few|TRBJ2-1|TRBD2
TGTGCCAGCAGCGTAGCGGGGGGACTAGACTACAATGAGCAGTTCTTC
CASSVAGGLDYNEQFF
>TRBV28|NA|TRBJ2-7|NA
TGTGCCAGCAATTCCGCAGGGGTGCTCCACGAGCAGTACTTC
CASNSAGVLHEQYF
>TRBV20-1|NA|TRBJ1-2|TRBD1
TGCAGTGCCTACGGACAGGGAAACTATGGCTACACCTTC
CSAYGQGNYGYTF
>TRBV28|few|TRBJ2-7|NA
TGTGCCAGCAGTTTTCGCAGCTCCTACGAGCAGTACTTC
CASSFRSSYEQYF
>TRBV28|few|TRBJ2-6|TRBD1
TGTGCCAGCAGTTCGTCGACAGGGGGAATAGGGGGGGCCAACGTCCTGACTTTC
CASSSSTGGIGGANVLTF
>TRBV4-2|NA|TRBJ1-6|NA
TGTGCCAGCAGCCAAGATAGGCGAAGCTCCTATAATTCACCCCTCCACTTT
CASSQDRRSSYNSPLHF
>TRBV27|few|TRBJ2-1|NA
TGTGCCAGCACCGATCTCCAAGAGCAGTTCTTC
CASTDLQEQFF
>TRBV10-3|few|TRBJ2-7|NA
TGTGCCATCAGTGCCAGCGCTGTCTACGAGCAGTACTTC
CAISASAVYEQYF
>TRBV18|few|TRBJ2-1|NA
TGTGCCAGCTCACCACCGTTCGCTGTGGCGCAAACACTAAATGAGCAGTTCTTC
CASSPPFAVAQTLNEQFF
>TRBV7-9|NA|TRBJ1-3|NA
TGTGCCAGCACCCCTGGGGGTAGAGACACCATATATTTT
CASTPGGRDTIYF
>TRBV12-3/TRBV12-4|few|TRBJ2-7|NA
TGTGCCAGCAGTCCTGGGGGGGGCGCTCCCTACGAGCAGTACTTC
CASSPGGGAPYEQYF
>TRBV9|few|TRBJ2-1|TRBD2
TGTGCCAGCAGCGTAGCTAAGAGCGGGAGTTACGATGAGCAGTTCTTC
CASSVAKSGSYDEQFF
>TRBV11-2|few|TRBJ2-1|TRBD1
TGTGCCAGCAGAACGACGACAGGGTGGAATGAGCAGTTCTTC
CASRTTTGWNEQFF
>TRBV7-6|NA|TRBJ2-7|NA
TGTGCCAGCAGCTTAGCGTGGGGGGCCTACGAGCAGTACTTC
CASSLAWGAYEQYF
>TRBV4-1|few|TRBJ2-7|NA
TGCGCCAGCAGCTTCGACGCAGGCTACGAGCAGTACTTC
CASSFDAGYEQYF
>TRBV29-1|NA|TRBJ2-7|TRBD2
TGCAGCGTTGCCGGGACTAGCGGTCTTTACGAGCAGTACTTC
CSVAGTSGLYEQYF
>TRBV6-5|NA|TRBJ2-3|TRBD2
TGTGCCAGCAGTTACTCGGTGTGGGAGGGTAGCACAGATACGCAGTATTTT
CASSYSVWEGSTDTQYF
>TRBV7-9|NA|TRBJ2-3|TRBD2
TGTGCCAGCAGCCGTGGTGGGGAGGGCGGTACGCAGTATTTT
CASSRGGEGGTQYF